Listed here are 27 T cell receptor beta chains from one sample, sequenced in a study of blood T cell repertoires in COVID-19. The data were produced by immunoSEQ multiplex PCR, yet TCRdb's version contains in-frame clones alone and is incomplete. Here the sample spans around 300,000 clones, roughly 90% being singletons. Sequencing used PBMCs or T cells enriched from blood (not recorded which). These receptors were obtained from a woman aged 45-65 years who had recovered from COVID-19.

The chain employs TRBV27 and TRBJ2-7; tentative D call: TRBD1 (5 bases). CDR1 is MNHEY, CDR2 SMNVEV, per germline (reference sequence). Trimming removed 0 bases from V and 3 bases from J, with 9 bases in between. The CDR3 is 14 amino acids. CDR3 protein: CASSLSGRGYEQYF. DNA for the CDR3: TGTGCCAGCAGTTTATCGGGAAGGGGCTACGAGCAGTACTTC.

The genes are TRBV5-1 and TRBJ1-6; D is unclear. Germline-derived CDR1 and CDR2 are SGHRS and YFSETQ. V was pared by 4 bases and J by 8 bases, with 13 bases between. CDR3 length equals 14 residues. The CDR3 region has the DNA TGCGCCAGCAGCCGGACGGGCGGGGATTCACCCCTCCACTTT. This gives the protein CASSRTGGDSPLHF.

The gene calls are TRBV7-3 and TRBJ2-1; D perhaps matches TRBD2 (5 bases). The V end was cut by 1 base, the J end by 4 bases, with 8 bases between. The CDR3 loop spans 14 amino acids. CDR1 SGHTA and CDR2 FQGTGA come from the germline V gene. CDR3 in amino acids: CASSLKPGYNEQFF. The CDR3 region has the DNA TGTGCCAGCAGCTTAAAGCCGGGGTACAATGAGCAGTTCTTC.

The chain employs TRBV15 and TRBJ2-7; possibly TRBD2 for D (6 bases). The CDR3 sequence is 13 residues long. V lost 3 bases and J lost 6, with 12 bases in between. Looked up from germline, CDR1 is LNHNV and CDR2 is YYDKDF (reference sequence). The CDR3 loop reads CATSSGGLLEQYF. The CDR3 DNA reads as TGTGCCACCAGCAGTGGGGGACTCCTCGAGCAGTACTTC.

The chain is built from TRBV7-2 and TRBJ1-4; D gene uncertain. CDR1 and CDR2 from the germline V gene are SGHTA and FQGNSA. CDR3 size: 14 residues. V lost 3 bases and J 8 bases, leaving 13 bases between the germline ends. The chain's CDR3 is CASSLDLLGEKLFF. CDR3 DNA: TGTGCCAGCAGCTTGGACTTACTTGGCGAAAAACTGTTTTTT.

The CDR3 region is CASTRGDYGYTF. DNA for the CDR3: TGTGCCAGCACGCGGGGCGACTATGGCTACACCTTC. The chain employs TRBV28 and TRBJ1-2; D may be TRBD1 (5 bases). From germline, CDR1 is MDHEN and CDR2 SYDVKM. The CDR3 is 12 residues long. Trimming pared 7 bases from V and 3 bases from J, leaving 9 bases between.

The chain couples TRBV7-9 to TRBJ2-7; 8 bases agree with TRBD1. CDR1 is SEHNR, CDR2 FQNEAQ, per germline (reference sequence). V shed 5 bases, J shed 3 bases, and the junction held 6 bases outside the gene matches. CDR3 length: 14 amino acids. In DNA, the CDR3 is TGTGCCAGCAGCGAGGACAGGGTTTACTACGAGCAGTACTTC. Translation gives CASSEDRVYYEQYF.

This clone has just one count. The chain joins TRBV28 to TRBJ1-5; 8 nucleotides match TRBD1. CDR3 size: 15 residues. With 2 bases clipped from V and 6 bases from J, the junction kept 6 bases outside the gene matches. CDR1 and CDR2 from the germline V gene are MDHEN and SYDVKM. The CDR3 sequence is CASSLVGRGLQPQHF. As DNA, the CDR3 is TGTGCCAGCAGTTTAGTTGGCAGGGGGCTTCAGCCCCAGCATTTT. Drawing the rest from reference TRBV28 and TRBJ1-5, the complete variable domain is DVKVTQSSRYLVKRTGEKVFLECVQDMDHENMFWYRQDPGLGLRLIYFSYDVKMKEKGDIPEGYSVSREKKERFSLILESASTNQTSMYLCASSLVGRGLQPQHFGDGTRLSIL.

This clone was detected only a few times. The J gene is TRBJ2-2, the V gene TRBV3-1 (or the pseudogene TRBV3-2); possible D gene TRBD1, 6 bases. V was cut by 0 bases and J by 6 bases, with 11 bases left in between. This CDR3 is 15 amino acids long. Germline CDR1 LGHDT, CDR2 YNNKEL (reference sequence). The DNA for the CDR3 is TGTGCCAGCAGCCAAGATGCAGGGGTAGCCGGGGAGCTGTTTTTT. Protein product: CASSQDAGVAGELFF.

The chain employs TRBV18 and TRBJ2-7; tentatively, D is TRBD1 (6 bases). Germline lookup yields CDR1 KGHSH and CDR2 LQKENI. The CDR3 runs 14 residues. V gave up 6 bases and J gave up 4 bases, with 16 bases separating them. The CDR3 DNA follows: TGTGCCAGCTCGCAGGGGCGGCGCTCGTACGAGCAGTACTTC. This gives the protein CASSQGRRSYEQYF.

The V gene is TRBV10-3, the J gene TRBJ2-7; perhaps TRBD1 as D (6 bases). Germline-derived CDR1 and CDR2 are ENHRY and SYGVKD. The germline V and J ends were trimmed by 6 bases and 6 bases, with 12 bases remaining between them. The CDR3 has 12 residues. The CDR3 reads CAIRGGGREQYF. As DNA, the CDR3 is TGTGCCATCAGAGGGGGTGGACGCGAGCAGTACTTC.

The chain carries TRBV30 and TRBJ1-1; TRBD1 might be the D (6 bases). Per the germline V gene, CDR1 is GTSNPN and CDR2 is SVGIG (reference sequence). With 6 bases removed from V and 4 bases from J, the gap between germline ends came to 15 bases. The CDR3 sequence is 13 residues long. The CDR3 region has the DNA TGTGCCTGCCCTAGTAAAGGGGGCACTGAAGCTTTCTTT. It translates to CACPSKGGTEAFF.

The V and J genes are TRBV28 and TRBJ2-5; no clear D. V dropped 5 bases and J dropped 7 bases, with 5 bases sitting between them. The length of the CDR3 is 10 residues. The V gene's germline CDR1 is MDHEN and CDR2 SYDVKM. CDR3 residues: CASSGMTQYF. The CDR3 coding sequence is TGTGCCAGCAGTGGCATGACCCAGTACTTC.

This clone was seen a handful of times. The chain couples TRBV11-2 to TRBJ1-1; tentatively, D is TRBD1 (5 bases). Germline values: CDR1 SGHAT, CDR2 FQNNGV. V was clipped by 5 bases and J by 3 bases, with 10 bases between them. The CDR3 runs to 13 residues. The CDR3 reads CASSLDSYTEAFF. In DNA, the CDR3 is TGTGCCAGCAGCCTCGACAGTTACACTGAAGCTTTCTTT.

J is TRBJ2-5 and V is TRBV11-2; 9 bases are shared with TRBD2. J was trimmed by 5 bases and V by 4 bases; bases with no gene match: 11. The CDR3 is 16 residues long. Germline V gene sequence: CDR1 SGHAT, CDR2 FQNNGV. CDR3 loop: CASSSLTSGWRETQYF. CDR3 in DNA: TGTGCCAGCAGCTCCCTGACTAGCGGATGGAGGGAGACCCAGTACTTC.

The CDR3, as DNA: TGTGCCAGCATCCTGAGACAAGGGGGGAACACTGAAGCTTTCTTT. Amino acid sequence: CASILRQGGNTEAFF. V usage is TRBV7-2 and J usage is TRBJ1-1; possible D gene TRBD1, 6 bases. Trimming cost V 7 bases and J 1 base, with 16 bases left between them. The germline CDR1 and CDR2 sequences are SGHTA and FQGNSA. The CDR3 runs 15 residues.

The chain is built from TRBV7-9 and TRBJ2-1; 13 nucleotides line up with TRBD2. Germline loops: CDR1 SEHNR, CDR2 FQNEAQ (reference sequence). Trimming cost V 5 bases and J 6 bases; bases outside gene matches: 7. The CDR3 length is 16 residues. This CDR3 reads CASSETTSGRVNEQFF. As DNA, the CDR3 is TGTGCCAGCAGCGAAACCACTAGCGGGAGGGTCAATGAGCAGTTCTTC.

This clone has a handful of counts. This CDR3 is also generated by other DNA sequences in the sample. The chain recombines TRBV30 with TRBJ1-6; D is perhaps TRBD1 (5 bases). V shed 6 bases and J shed 4 bases, with 10 bases lying between them. Germline V gene sequence: CDR1 GTSNPN, CDR2 SVGIG (reference sequence). The CDR3 has 13 amino acids. The CDR3 spells CACRGEYNSPLHF. In DNA, the CDR3 is TGTGCCTGCCGGGGGGAATATAATTCACCCCTCCACTTT.

V is TRBV14 and J is TRBJ1-2, with D uncertain. With 1 base removed from V and 5 bases from J, the gap between germline ends came to 11 bases. Germline CDR1 is SGHDN and CDR2 is FVKESK. This CDR3 has 14 amino acids. The CDR3, as DNA: TGTGCCAGCAGCCAAGCTTCTATAAGATATGGCTACACCTTC. It specifies CASSQASIRYGYTF. Combining the CDR3 with reference TRBV14 and TRBJ1-2 gives the whole variable domain EAGVTQFPSHSVIEKGQTVTLRCDPISGHDNLYWYRRVMGKEIKFLLHFVKESKQDESGMPNNRFLAERTGGTYSTLKVQPAELEDSGVYFCASSQASIRYGYTFGSGTRLTVV.

This clone was seen more than once but under ten times. The chain carries TRBV11-1 and TRBJ1-2, with a weak D call TRBD1 (5 bases). CDR3 length equals 16 residues. Germline assignment: CDR1 SGHAT and CDR2 FQDESV (reference sequence). V was cut by 5 bases and J by 3 bases, with 19 bases left in between. The CDR3 loop reads CASSPRDALGDYGYTF. CDR3 DNA sequence: TGTGCCAGCAGCCCGCGGGACGCCCTCGGGGACTATGGCTACACCTTC.

This chain uses TRBV20-1 with TRBJ1-4, with 8 bases matching TRBD1. Germline V CDR1 and CDR2: DFQATT, SNEGSKA (reference sequence). V shed 3 bases, J shed 3 bases, and the junction held 6 bases outside the gene matches. The CDR3 runs 15 residues. CDR3 in amino acids: CSASLTGAANEKLFF. In nucleotides, the CDR3 is TGCAGTGCTAGTCTGACAGGGGCGGCTAATGAAAAACTGTTTTTT.

The J gene is TRBJ1-3, the V gene TRBV28, with 9 bases identical to TRBD1. Germline lookup yields CDR1 MDHEN and CDR2 SYDVKM. The V and J ends lost 5 bases and 1 base, in that order; junction bases with no gene match: 3. CDR3 size: 15 residues. The chain's CDR3 is CASSEQGASGNTIYF. Written as DNA, the CDR3 is TGTGCCAGCAGTGAACAGGGGGCATCTGGAAACACCATATATTTT.

The chain is built from TRBV19 and TRBJ1-1; 7 bases are a match to TRBD1. The V gene end was trimmed by 7 bases and the J gene end by 11 bases; junction bases not matched to a gene: 13. CDR3 length: 13 amino acids. Germline lookup yields CDR1 LNHDA and CDR2 SQIVND (reference sequence). The CDR3, as DNA: TGTGCCAGTATTAACAGGGGATCCCCGGTCGCTTTCTTT. It is translated as CASINRGSPVAFF.

This chain uses TRBV7-9 with TRBJ1-5; D gene uncertain. Germline CDR1 reads SEHNR; CDR2 reads FQNEAQ (reference sequence). V was cut by 3 bases and J by 3 bases, with 12 bases left in between. The CDR3 extends over 15 amino acids. CDR3 protein: CASSFGLTDNQPQHF. CDR3 DNA sequence: TGTGCCAGCAGCTTTGGACTTACCGACAATCAGCCCCAGCATTTT.

This chain links TRBV7-8 with TRBJ2-5, with a tentative D call TRBD2 (6 bases). CDR1 and CDR2 (germline): SGHVS, FQNEAQ. The V end was cut by 0 bases, the J end by 1 base, with 9 bases between. The CDR3 covers 15 residues. CDR3 sequence: CASSLARGFQETQYF. The CDR3 region has the DNA TGTGCCAGCAGCTTAGCCCGGGGGTTCCAAGAGACCCAGTACTTC. Drawing the rest from reference TRBV7-8 and TRBJ2-5, the complete variable domain is GAGVSQSPRYKVAKRGQDVALRCDPISGHVSLFWYQQALGQGPEFLTYFQNEAQLDKSGLPSDRFFAERPEGSVSTLKIQRTQQEDSAVYLCASSLARGFQETQYFGPGTRLLVL.

V and J are TRBV28 and TRBJ1-4; the D is unclear. CDR1 is MDHEN and CDR2 is SYDVKM in the germline V gene. The CDR3 is 13 residues long. The V gene lost 5 bases and the J gene lost 4 bases, with 8 bases spanning the gap. CDR3 nucleotides: TGTGCCAGCAGTCGCCAGTTTAATGAAAAACTGTTTTTT. Protein sequence: CASSRQFNEKLFF.

The chain combines TRBV29-1 with TRBJ1-1; 12 bases map to TRBD1. In germline, CDR1 is SQVTM, CDR2 ANQGSEA. The trim removed 0 bases at V and 3 bases at J, leaving 5 bases unmatched. This CDR3 has 16 residues. The CDR3 here is CSVEEGGQGADTEAFF. CDR3 nucleotides: TGCAGCGTTGAAGAAGGGGGACAGGGGGCTGACACTGAAGCTTTCTTT.